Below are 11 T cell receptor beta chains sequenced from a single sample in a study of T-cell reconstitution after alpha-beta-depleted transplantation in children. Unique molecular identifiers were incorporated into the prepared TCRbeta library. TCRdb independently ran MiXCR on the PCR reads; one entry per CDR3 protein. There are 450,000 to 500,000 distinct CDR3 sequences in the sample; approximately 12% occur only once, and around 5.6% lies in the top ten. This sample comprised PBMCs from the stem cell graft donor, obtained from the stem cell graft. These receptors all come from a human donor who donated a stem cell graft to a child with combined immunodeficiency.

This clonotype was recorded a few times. The CDR3 loop reads CASTTGSSYEQYF. Written as DNA, the CDR3 is TGCGCCAGCACGACAGGGTCCTCCTACGAGCAGTACTTC. The V gene is TRBV5-1, the J gene TRBJ2-7, with TRBD1 matching over 7 bases. CDR1 is SGHRS, CDR2 YFSETQ, per germline. The CDR3 length is 13 residues. V was clipped by 6 bases and J by 0 bases; unmatched bases: 3. Drawing the rest from reference TRBV5-1 and TRBJ2-7, the complete variable domain is KAGVTQTPRYLIKTRGQQVTLSCSPISGHRSVSWYQQTPGQGLQFLFEYFSETQRNKGNFPGRFSGRQFSNSRSEMNVSTLELGDSALYLCASTTGSSYEQYFGPGTRLTVT.

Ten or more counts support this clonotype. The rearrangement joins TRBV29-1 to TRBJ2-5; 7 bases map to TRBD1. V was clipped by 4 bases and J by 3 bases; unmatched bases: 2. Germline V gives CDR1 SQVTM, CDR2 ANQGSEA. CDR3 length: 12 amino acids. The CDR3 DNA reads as TGCAGCGTTGCCACAGGGGAAGAGACCCAGTACTTC. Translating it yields CSVATGEETQYF.

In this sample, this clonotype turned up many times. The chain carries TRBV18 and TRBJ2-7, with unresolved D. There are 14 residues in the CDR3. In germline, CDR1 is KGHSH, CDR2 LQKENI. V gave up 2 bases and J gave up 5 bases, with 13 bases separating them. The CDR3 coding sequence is TGTGCCAGCTCACCATATTCTATTCCTAACGAGCAGTACTTC. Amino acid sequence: CASSPYSIPNEQYF.

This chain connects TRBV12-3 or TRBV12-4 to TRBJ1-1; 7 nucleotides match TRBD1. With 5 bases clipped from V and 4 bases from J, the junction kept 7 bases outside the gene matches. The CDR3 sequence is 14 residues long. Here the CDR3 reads CASSETGFGTEAFF. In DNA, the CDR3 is TGTGCCAGCAGTGAGACAGGGTTCGGCACTGAAGCTTTCTTT.

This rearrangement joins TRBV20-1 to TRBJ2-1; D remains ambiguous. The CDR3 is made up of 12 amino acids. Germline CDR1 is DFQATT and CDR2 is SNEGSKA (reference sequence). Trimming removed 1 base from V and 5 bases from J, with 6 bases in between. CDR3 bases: TGCAGTGCTAGAGGGCTAAACAATGAGCAGTTCTTC. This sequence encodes CSARGLNNEQFF.

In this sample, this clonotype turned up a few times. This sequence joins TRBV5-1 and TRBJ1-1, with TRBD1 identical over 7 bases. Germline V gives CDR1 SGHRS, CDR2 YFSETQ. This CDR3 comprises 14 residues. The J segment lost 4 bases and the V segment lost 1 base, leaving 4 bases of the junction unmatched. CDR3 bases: TGCGCCAGCAGCTTGACCACAGGGGCCACTGAAGCTTTCTTT. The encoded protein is CASSLTTGATEAFF.

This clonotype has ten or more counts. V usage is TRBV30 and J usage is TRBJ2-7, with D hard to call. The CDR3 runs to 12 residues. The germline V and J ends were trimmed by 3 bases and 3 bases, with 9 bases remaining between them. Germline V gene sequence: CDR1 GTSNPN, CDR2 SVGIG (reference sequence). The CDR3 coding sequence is TGTGCCTGGAGGGACGACCGCTACGAGCAGTACTTC. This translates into CAWRDDRYEQYF. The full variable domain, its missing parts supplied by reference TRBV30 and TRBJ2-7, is SQTIHQWPATLVQPVGSPLSLECTVEGTSNPNLYWYRQAAGRGLQLLFYSVGIGQISSEVPQNLSASRPQDRQFILSSKKLLLSDSGFYLCAWRDDRYEQYFGPGTRLTVT.

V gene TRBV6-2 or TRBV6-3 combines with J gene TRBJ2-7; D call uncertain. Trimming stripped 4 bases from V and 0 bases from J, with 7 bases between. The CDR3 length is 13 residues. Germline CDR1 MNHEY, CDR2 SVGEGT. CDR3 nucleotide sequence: TGTGCCAGCAGTTGGTCATACTCCTACGAGCAGTACTTC. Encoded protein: CASSWSYSYEQYF.

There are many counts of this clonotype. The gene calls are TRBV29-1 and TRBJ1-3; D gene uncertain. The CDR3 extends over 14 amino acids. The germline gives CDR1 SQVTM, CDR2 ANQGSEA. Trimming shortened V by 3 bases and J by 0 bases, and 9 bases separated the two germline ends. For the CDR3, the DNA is TGCAGCGTTGATGAGGGTACCTCTGGAAACACCATATATTTT. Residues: CSVDEGTSGNTIYF.

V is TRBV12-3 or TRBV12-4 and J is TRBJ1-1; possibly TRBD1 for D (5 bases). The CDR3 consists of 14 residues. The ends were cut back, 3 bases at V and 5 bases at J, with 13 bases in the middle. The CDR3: CASSFTGSRTEAFF. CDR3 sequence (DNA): TGTGCCAGCAGTTTCACAGGAAGTAGGACTGAAGCTTTCTTT.

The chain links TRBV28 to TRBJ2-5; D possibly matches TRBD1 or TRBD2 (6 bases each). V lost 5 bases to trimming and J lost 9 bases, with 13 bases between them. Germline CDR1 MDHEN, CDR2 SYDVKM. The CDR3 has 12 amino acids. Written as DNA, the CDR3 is TGTGCCAGCAGTCCGTTCGGGGGCCCCCAGTACTTC. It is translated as CASSPFGGPQYF.